This TCR beta chain stems from a study of identical twins' blood T cells. Reared together, all three twin pairs probably met the same infectious agents and vaccines. Study-wide results and caveats: Twins reportedly had markedly more similar V usage than unrelated donors, even among out-of-frame TCRbeta clonotypes.

With respect to this clonotype: Its specificity is unknown.

TCR cDNA libraries were made from RNA using a previously described, modified protocol. Each TCR cDNA library carried sample-specific barcodes on both ends. TCRdb reprocessed the 5' RACE reads with MiXCR, giving one entry per CDR3 protein. The repertoire includes roughly 380,000 distinct CDR3 sequences, roughly 31% of them detected once, and about 6% sits in the top ten. Source material: PBMCs. The receptor was isolated from a woman aged 18-49 years in good health.

This CDR3 reads CSAFSGASEQFF. The CDR3 region has the DNA TGCAGTGCTTTCTCAGGTGCTAGTGAGCAGTTCTTC. The chain carries TRBV20-1 and TRBJ2-1; D unclear. This CDR3 spans 12 amino acids. From germline, CDR1 is DFQATT and CDR2 SNEGSKA (reference sequence). Trimming took 5 bases from V and 9 from J, leaving 14 bases between them.